One TCR beta chain is described in this entry. No antigen is known for it. Base-call qualities are not available, and no considerably larger clone is one nucleotide away. Reading from cysteine to phenylalanine, the CDR3 counts 15 amino acids. Only CDR3 DNA is held: 45 bases, read in frame from base 1. Looking up the germline V gene (reference sequence) yields CDR1 LNHDA and CDR2 SQIVND. V is cut by 6 bases and J by 3 bases, and the space between the germline ends is 16 bases. The data originate from a study of blood T cell repertoires in COVID-19 (dated by TCRdb to the early 2020s). Study-level background: Collaborator samples came from the United States, Italy and Spain and covered acute and convalescent phases of COVID-19. The material from the prospective study consisted of cDNA or gDNA derived from T cells, B-cell-depleted T cells, or PBMCs. Deeply sampled blood TCRbeta repertoires from subjects exposed to, actively infected with, or recovered from COVID-19 were included in the dataset. The repertoires were released in a freely available public database meant as a resource for research on the immune response to SARS-CoV-2. The samples were drawn from two sources: the first 160 participants of the ongoing ImmuneRACE study, and 1,000 to 1,500 subjects contributed by 6 global collaborators. A de-identified subject ID, COVID-19 status, age in years and sex were almost always included in the sample metadata. Where available, HLA class I and class II types were taken from metadata supplied by the sample provider and were not determined by assay-based typing.

The collaborating institutions used their own protocols to collect whole blood in K2EDTA tubes. For TCRbeta analysis, collaborator samples were shipped as frozen whole blood, as isolated PBMCs, or as DNA extracted from either sample type. The immunoSEQ Assay, a bias-controlled multiplex PCR, was used to amplify TCRbeta CDR3 regions from genomic DNA. In the paper's pipeline: Nucleated cell counts per sample were estimated from amplification of reference gene primers within the assay. Sequence reads were collapsed and filtered to measure the absolute abundance of every unique TCRbeta CDR3 rearrangement. Productive Simpson clonality was computed per sample as the square root of Simpson's diversity index over productive rearrangements. The clones in this table, taken by TCRdb from immuneACCESS, are in-frame only. Not every clone is retained; where verified, under half of the shortfall comes from an unresolved V gene, and the cause of the rest is unknown. V, J and clone size are taken as reported in that table, and D and trimming were inferred from the DNA itself. Recorded for this sample are about 190,000 clones; 84% of them occurred a single time. The top ten hold roughly 5.3% of the sample.

Overall study results and their limits: How much clinical and demographic metadata was included differed by source and by participant, and the metadata was provided uncurated.

The receptor's source is a woman aged 65 to 85 with active or convalescent COVID-19. This chain joins TRBV19 to TRBJ2-3; TRBD2 is perhaps the D gene, given 5 matching bases. Material: peripheral blood. Read as DNA, the sequence is TGTGCCAGTAGGTCTCCGGGTGCGGGTACAGATACGCAGTATTTT. Its translation reads: CASRSPGAGTDTQYF.